The rows below give T cell receptor beta chains drawn from one sample of a study of T cell responses to AZD1222 COVID-19 vaccine. Sequencing was performed with immunoSEQ multiplex PCR; in TCRdb, only in-frame clones are kept and a portion is missing. The repertoire holds approximately 120,000 clones, roughly nine tenths seen once, with 4.4% in the top ten. Sequences were derived from peripheral blood, sampled on day 0 of AZD1222 vaccination. These TCRs come from an adult in good health. Each CDR3 is given with its conserved first and last residue. D genes are given only for firm matches. Size is stated for part of the rows, as once, few or many counts, or as a class when the clone is expanded.

>TRBV28|-|-|TRBJ1-2
CASSPAGGGLNYGYTF
TGTGCCAGCAGTCCCGCGGGGGGGGGCCTTAACTATGGCTACACCTTC
>TRBV5-4|-|-|TRBJ1-3
CASSLPGASGNTIYF
TGTGCCAGCAGTCTCCCAGGGGCTTCTGGAAACACCATATATTTT
>TRBV7-9|-|once|TRBJ2-5
CASTLGGLIQETQYF
TGTGCCAGCACCTTAGGCGGACTAATCCAAGAGACCCAGTACTTC
>TRBV3-1/TRBV3-2|TRBD2|-|TRBJ2-1
CASSQDRSLAGTNEQFF
TGTGCCAGCAGCCAAGATAGGTCGCTAGCGGGAACCAATGAGCAGTTCTTC
>TRBV21-1|-|-|TRBJ2-5
CASSIFSGRDGETQYF
TGTGCCAGCAGCATCTTTAGCGGGAGAGACGGGGAGACCCAGTACTTC
>TRBV2|TRBD1|few|TRBJ1-6
CASTSPGTGNNSPLHF
TGTGCCAGCACCTCTCCCGGGACAGGGAATAATTCACCCCTCCACTTT
>TRBV27|-|-|TRBJ2-2
CASSLVSHRELFF
TGTGCCAGCAGTTTAGTAAGCCACCGGGAGCTGTTTTTT
>TRBV20-1|-|-|TRBJ2-1
CSASFLNEQFF
TGCAGTGCTAGTTTTCTAAATGAGCAGTTCTTC
>TRBV20-1|-|-|TRBJ1-5
CSASGQLYSNQPQHF
TGCAGTGCTAGTGGGCAGCTCTATAGCAATCAGCCCCAGCATTTT
>TRBV19|TRBD1|few|TRBJ1-4
CASSGGTGGSEKLFF
TGTGCCAGTAGTGGGGGGACAGGGGGAAGCGAAAAACTGTTTTTT